The clone carrying this T cell receptor beta chain was observed a handful of times. A single record per CDR3 protein comes from TCRdb applying MiXCR to the RACE reads. The table includes just under 65,000 distinct CDR3 sequences, 9.5% to 12% detected once. V lost 1 base and J 7 bases, leaving 11 bases between the germline ends. The CDR3 has 15 residues. In germline, CDR1 is MGHRA, CDR2 YSYEKL. Sample time point: patch test 3, about 24 weeks after DPC sensitization. Treatment noted: therapeutic diphenylcyclopropenone sensitization with weekly scalp DPC. This sample stems from a study of human T cells and chemical hapten exposure.

The rearrangement uses TRBV4-1 and TRBJ1-6; D not certain. Sequencing was performed on whole blood, taken in connection with sensitization to the hapten diphenylcyclopropenone (DPC). This receptor was identified in a woman aged 25 to 39 with alopecia areata. Some clones in this sample may be carry-over from other donors' samples. The CDR3 bases are TGCGCCAGCAGCCAAGTTGACACAGACAATTCACCCCTCCACTTT. Amino acid sequence: CASSQVDTDNSPLHF.